This TCR beta chain was identified during a study of shared clonotypes between healthy human individuals. The CD4+ fraction was divided into a CD45RA+ naive subset and a CD45RA-negative memory subset. Data came from immunoSEQ multiplex PCR; TCRdb stores just in-frame clones and leaves some out. The sample holds under 1,100,000 clones; about 74% are singletons and the top ten take approximately 1.5%. The CDR3 has 14 residues. With 2 bases removed from V and 2 bases from J, the gap between germline ends came to 9 bases. From germline, CDR1 is MNHNY and CDR2 SVGAGI (reference sequence). The sequenced material came from memory CD4+ T cells sorted from blood. Subset indicated: CD45RA-negative fraction. The receptor's source is a man aged 18 to 30 in good health. V gene TRBV6-6 combines with J gene TRBJ1-2, with D hard to call. The CDR3 DNA reads as TGTGCCAGCAGTTACAGGGTAGGGAACTATGGCTACACCTTC. Encoded protein: CASSYRVGNYGYTF.